These 4 T cell receptor beta chains originate from one sample sequenced in a study of T cell repertoires in cytomegalovirus infection. Via MiXCR, TCRdb re-called the reads, giving one row per CDR3 protein. Of 630,000 or so distinct CDR3 sequences listed, roughly 26% are singletons. The sequencing input was CD8+ T cells from PBMCs. These receptors all stem from a human donor in good health (CMV status not recorded). Some clones in this sample may be carry-over from other donors' samples.

A note on this clonotype: This could be a read error, since a much larger clone is one nucleotide away. This chain uses TRBV27 with TRBJ2-1, with a weak D call TRBD1 (6 bases). Germline V CDR1 and CDR2: MNHEY, SMNVEV (reference sequence). The CDR3 is 15 amino acids. For the CDR3, the DNA is TGTGCCAACAGTTTCGACCCATCAGGGGCCAATGAGCAGTTCTTC. Residues: CANSFDPSGANEQFF.

This chain uses TRBV5-8 with TRBJ1-1; 9 positions match TRBD1. Germline V CDR1 and CDR2: SGHTS, YDEGEE. After removal of 2 bases from V and 4 bases from J, the junction contained 3 bases not matched to a gene. This CDR3 has 14 amino acids. DNA for the CDR3: TGTGCCAGCAGCTTCGTGACAGGGGGCACTGAAGCTTTCTTT. Amino acids: CASSFVTGGTEAFF.

This clonotype was counted between two and nine times. One junction end does not reproduce the germline sequence, and a read error may be involved. V gene TRBV20-1 combines with J gene TRBJ2-1; TRBD1 or TRBD2 may be the D gene (6 bases each). Looked up from germline, CDR1 is DFQATT and CDR2 is SNEGSKA (reference sequence). The length of the CDR3 is 15 residues. This CDR3 is CSARAPGAYYNEQFF. CDR3 DNA sequence: TGCAGTGCCAGAGCCCCGGGGGCTTATTACAATGAGCAGTTCTTC.

This chain joins TRBV7-6 and TRBJ1-2, with 7 bases aligning to TRBD1. The CDR3 has 15 residues. Per germline, CDR1 SGHVS and CDR2 FNYEAQ. J lost 2 bases, V lost 5 bases, and 8 bases had no gene match. CDR3 nucleotide sequence: TGTGCCAGCAGCCCTTCCGGACAGGAGAACTATGGCTACACCTTC. Protein product: CASSPSGQENYGYTF.